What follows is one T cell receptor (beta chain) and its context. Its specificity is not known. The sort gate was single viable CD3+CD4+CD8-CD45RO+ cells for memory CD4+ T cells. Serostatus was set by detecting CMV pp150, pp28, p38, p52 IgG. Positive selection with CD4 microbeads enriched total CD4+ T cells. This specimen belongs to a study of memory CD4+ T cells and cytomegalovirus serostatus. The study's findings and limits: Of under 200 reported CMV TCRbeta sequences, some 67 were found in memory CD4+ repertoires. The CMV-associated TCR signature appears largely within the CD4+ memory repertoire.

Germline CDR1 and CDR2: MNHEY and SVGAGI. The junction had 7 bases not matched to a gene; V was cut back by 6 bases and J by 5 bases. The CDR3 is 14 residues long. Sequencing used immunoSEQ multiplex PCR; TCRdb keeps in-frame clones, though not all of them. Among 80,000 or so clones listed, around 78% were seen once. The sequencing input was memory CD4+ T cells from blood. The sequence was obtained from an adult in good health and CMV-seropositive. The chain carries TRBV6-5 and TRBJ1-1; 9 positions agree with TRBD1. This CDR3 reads CASRLQGAGTEAFF. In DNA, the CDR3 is TGTGCCAGCAGGCTACAGGGGGCGGGTACTGAAGCTTTCTTT.